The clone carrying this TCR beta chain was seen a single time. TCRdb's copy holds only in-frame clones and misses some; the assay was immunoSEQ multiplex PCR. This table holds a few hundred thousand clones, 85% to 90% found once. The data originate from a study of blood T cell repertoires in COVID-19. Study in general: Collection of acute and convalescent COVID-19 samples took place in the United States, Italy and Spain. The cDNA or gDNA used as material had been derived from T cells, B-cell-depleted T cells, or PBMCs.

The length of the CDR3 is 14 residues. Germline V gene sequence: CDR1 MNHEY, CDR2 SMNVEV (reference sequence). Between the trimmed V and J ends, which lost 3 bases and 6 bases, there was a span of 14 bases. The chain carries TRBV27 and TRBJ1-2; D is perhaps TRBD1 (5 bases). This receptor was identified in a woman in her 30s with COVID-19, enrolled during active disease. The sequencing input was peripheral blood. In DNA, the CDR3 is TGTGCCAGCAGTTTGCAAGGGGAGGGGAATGGCTACACCTTC. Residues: CASSLQGEGNGYTF.